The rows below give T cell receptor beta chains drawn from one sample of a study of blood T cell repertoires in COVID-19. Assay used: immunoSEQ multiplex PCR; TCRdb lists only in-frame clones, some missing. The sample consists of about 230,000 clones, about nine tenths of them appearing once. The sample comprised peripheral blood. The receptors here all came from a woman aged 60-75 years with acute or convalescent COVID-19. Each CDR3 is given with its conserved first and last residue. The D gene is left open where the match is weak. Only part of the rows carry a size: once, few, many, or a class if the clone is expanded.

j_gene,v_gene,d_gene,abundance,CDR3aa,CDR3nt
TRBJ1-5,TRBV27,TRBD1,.,CASRSTGSNQPQHF,TGTGCCAGCAGGTCGACAGGGAGTAATCAGCCCCAGCATTTT
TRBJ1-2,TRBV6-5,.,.,CASTRFGGYGYTF,TGTGCCAGCACTCGATTCGGGGGCTATGGCTACACCTTC
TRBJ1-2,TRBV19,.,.,CASSITAAESNYGYTF,TGTGCCAGTAGTATAACAGCGGCAGAATCTAACTATGGCTACACCTTC
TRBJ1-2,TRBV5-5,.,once,CASSLRTDLYYGYTF,TGTGCCAGCAGCCTACGGACAGATTTGTACTATGGCTACACCTTC
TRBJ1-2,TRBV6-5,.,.,CASSPTGRDYGYTF,TGTGCCAGCAGTCCGACAGGTCGAGACTATGGCTACACCTTC
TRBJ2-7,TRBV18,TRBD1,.,CASSRDRDAEQYF,TGTGCCAGCTCACGGGACAGGGATGCCGAGCAGTACTTC
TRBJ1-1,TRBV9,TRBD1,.,CASSGRDREAEAFF,TGTGCCAGCAGCGGGCGGGACAGGGAGGCTGAAGCTTTCTTT
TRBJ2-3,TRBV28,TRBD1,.,CASSLLLGGQGTDTQYF,TGTGCCAGCAGTTTATTGTTGGGGGGACAGGGCACAGATACGCAGTATTTT
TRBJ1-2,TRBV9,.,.,CASSATEDYGYTF,TGTGCCAGCAGCGCCACGGAGGACTATGGCTACACCTTC
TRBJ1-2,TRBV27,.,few,CASSLIAGNYGYTF,TGTGCCAGCAGCCTCATTGCGGGGAACTATGGCTACACCTTC
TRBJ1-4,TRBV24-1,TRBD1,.,CATSDPRDRSEKLFF,TGTGCCACCAGTGACCCCCGGGACAGGTCCGAAAAACTGTTTTTT
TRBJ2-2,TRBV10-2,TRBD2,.,CASTRTSENTGELFF,TGCGCCAGCACCCGGACTAGCGAGAACACCGGGGAGCTGTTTTTT
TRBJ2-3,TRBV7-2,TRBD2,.,CASSFGPAGAKKRQYF,TGTGCCAGCAGCTTCGGGCCAGCGGGGGCTAAAAAGAGGCAGTATTTT
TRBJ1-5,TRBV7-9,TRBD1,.,CASSLGQGRDQPQHF,TGTGCCAGCAGCCTCGGACAGGGCCGGGATCAGCCCCAGCATTTT
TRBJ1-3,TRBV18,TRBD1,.,CASSPGQINSGNTIYF,TGTGCCAGCTCACCGGGACAGATAAACTCTGGAAACACCATATATTTT
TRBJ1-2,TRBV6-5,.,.,CASMREGVYGYTF,TGTGCCAGCATGAGGGAGGGGGTCTATGGCTACACCTTC
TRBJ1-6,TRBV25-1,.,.,CASSVFQGGHSPLHF,TGTGCCAGCAGTGTCTTTCAGGGTGGGCATTCACCCCTCCACTTT
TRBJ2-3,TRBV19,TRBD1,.,CASSRGQGTDTQYF,TGTGCCAGTAGTAGGGGACAGGGAACAGATACGCAGTATTTT
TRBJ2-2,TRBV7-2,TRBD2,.,CASSQTGGGNTGELFF,TGTGCCAGCAGCCAAACCGGGGGGGGCAACACCGGGGAGCTGTTTTTT
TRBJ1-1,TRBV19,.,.,CASSIYGTEAFF,TGTGCCAGTAGTATTTACGGCACTGAAGCTTTCTTT
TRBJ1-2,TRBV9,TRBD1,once,CASSRQGADGYTF,TGTGCCAGCTCACGACAGGGGGCGGATGGCTACACCTTC
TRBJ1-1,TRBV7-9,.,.,CASSPGGGRAEAFF,TGTGCCAGCAGCCCCGGGGGGGGAAGGGCTGAAGCTTTCTTT